These 32 T cell receptor beta chains came from one sample sequenced in a study of T cells in Graves' hyperthyroidism and ophthalmopathy. RNA transcripts yielded amplified TCR beta CDR3 regions. The primer set for the first-round RT-PCR of the TCR CDR3 was HTBI. TCRdb re-derived calls from the multiplex PCR reads in MiXCR, one entry per CDR3 protein. Of around 300,000 distinct CDR3 sequences in the sample, approximately 15% were seen once. Specimen: blood. The receptors shown here come from a woman aged 25 to 39 with Graves' hyperthyroidism.

This clonotype was observed a handful of times. V gene TRBV12-3 or TRBV12-4 combines with J gene TRBJ1-3, with D hard to call. The germline V and J ends were trimmed by 3 bases and 4 bases, with 13 bases remaining between them. CDR3 length: 15 amino acids. This CDR3 reads CASSFGSGRGNTIYF. CDR3 sequence (DNA): TGTGCCAGCAGTTTCGGTTCAGGACGAGGAAACACCATATATTTT.

Worth noting for this clonotype: It may be a read error: a sequence one base away is much more abundant. The genes are TRBV10-2 and TRBJ2-5; 8 nucleotides line up with TRBD2. The germline V gene encodes CDR1 WSHSY and CDR2 SAAADI. CDR3 length equals 14 residues. In DNA form, the CDR3 reads TGCGCCAGCCAGGATGCGGGAGGAGGAGAGGCCCAGTACTTC. Protein sequence: CASQDAGGGEAQYF.

This clonotype was observed many times. This sequence joins TRBV15 and TRBJ1-2; D uncertain. The length of the CDR3 is 13 residues. V was pared by 0 bases and J by 4 bases, with 6 bases between. In germline, CDR1 is LNHNV, CDR2 YYDKDF (reference sequence). CDR3 bases: TGTGCCACCAGCAGAGAGTTAGCCTATGGCTACACCTTC. Its translation: CATSRELAYGYTF.

The chain employs TRBV9 and TRBJ2-2, with D tentatively TRBD2 (5 bases). This CDR3 comprises 16 residues. Germline loops: CDR1 SGDLS, CDR2 YYNGEE. The V end lost 4 bases, the J end lost 4 bases, and 17 bases lay between the germline ends. The CDR3 DNA sequence: TGTGCCAGCAGCCACAAACCCGGGATGACCACCGGGGAGCTGTTTTTT. Protein: CASSHKPGMTTGELFF.

This clonotype was seen repeatedly, ten times or more. The chain recombines TRBV12-3 or TRBV12-4 with TRBJ2-7; D is possibly TRBD2 (5 bases). This CDR3 comprises 15 residues. Between the trimmed V and J ends, which lost 7 bases and 1 base, there was a span of 17 bases. The CDR3 loop is CASNPEGTPSYEQYF. The CDR3 nucleotides are TGTGCCAGCAACCCCGAGGGAACACCGTCCTACGAGCAGTACTTC.

This clonotype was detected once. This may arise from a read error, as a much more abundant clone is one base away. The chain recombines TRBV28 with TRBJ2-3, with TRBD1 matching 9 bases. CDR1 and CDR2 from the germline V gene are MDHEN and SYDVKM. The V gene end was trimmed by 6 bases and the J gene end by 4 bases; junction bases not matched to a gene: 11. The CDR3 consists of 16 residues. CDR3 protein: CASSGSGQGVSDTQYF. DNA for the CDR3: TGTGCCAGCAGCGGCTCGGGACAGGGAGTTTCAGATACGCAGTATTTT.

The sample holds many counts of this clonotype. The CDR3 is CASSLVRQGYDGELFF. The CDR3 nucleotides read TGTGCCAGCAGTTTAGTCCGACAGGGTTATGACGGGGAGCTGTTTTTT. This chain connects TRBV28 to TRBJ2-2; 7 bases match TRBD1. The CDR3 has 16 amino acids. Germline trimming cut 2 bases from V and 7 bases from J; bases unmatched to any gene: 10. CDR1 is MDHEN, CDR2 SYDVKM, per germline.

This clonotype was picked up many times. V and J are TRBV5-6 and TRBJ2-3; the D gene is possibly TRBD1 (6 bases). V was pared by 6 bases and J by 2 bases, with 13 bases between. Germline-derived CDR1 and CDR2 are SGHDT and YYEEEE. This CDR3 region has 14 residues. CDR3 residues: CASTRTAFTDTQYF. Written as DNA, the CDR3 is TGTGCCAGCACTAGGACAGCATTCACAGATACGCAGTATTTT.

This clonotype was recorded at least ten times. The J gene is TRBJ2-5, the V gene TRBV28, with 10 bases aligning to TRBD1. The trim removed 10 bases at V and 6 bases at J, leaving 14 bases unmatched. Per the germline V gene, CDR1 is MDHEN and CDR2 is SYDVKM. The CDR3 sequence is 15 residues long. CDR3 residues: CAILDPGQGSKTQYF. The CDR3 DNA sequence: TGTGCCATCCTTGACCCGGGACAGGGGAGCAAGACCCAGTACTTC.

This clonotype was seen many times. V usage is TRBV28 and J usage is TRBJ2-3; a weak D match, TRBD1 (6 bases). The germline V gene encodes CDR1 MDHEN and CDR2 SYDVKM. The V and J ends lost 7 bases and 2 bases respectively, with 10 bases between them. This CDR3 has 13 amino acids. DNA of the CDR3: TGTGCCAGCAAGGGGGATCCCACAGATACGCAGTATTTT. Its translation: CASKGDPTDTQYF.

The chain joins TRBV7-9 to TRBJ2-3; no definite D call. The germline V gene has CDR1 SEHNR and CDR2 FQNEAQ (reference sequence). Trimming took 3 bases from V and 5 from J, leaving 12 bases between them. CDR3 length: 14 residues. CDR3 amino acids: CASSFGANKDTQYF. In nucleotides, the CDR3 is TGTGCCAGCAGCTTCGGCGCGAATAAAGATACGCAGTATTTT.

This clonotype showed up many times. The chain is built from TRBV7-9 and TRBJ1-3; TRBD1 is a possible D gene (5 bases). The ends were cut back, 2 bases at V and 1 base at J, with 6 bases in the middle. Germline values: CDR1 SEHNR, CDR2 FQNEAQ (reference sequence). The length of the CDR3 is 14 residues. The CDR3 DNA follows: TGTGCCAGCAGCTTACAGGGTTCTGGAAACACCATATATTTT. It encodes CASSLQGSGNTIYF.

This clonotype has only one observation. The rearrangement uses TRBV6-2 or TRBV6-3 and TRBJ2-1; 10 nucleotides match TRBD2. The CDR3 totals 15 residues. Germline trimming cut 2 bases from V and 15 bases from J; bases unmatched to any gene: 13. CDR1 is MNHEY, CDR2 SVGEGT, per germline. The CDR3 region is CASSYVLPSSGGSFF. The CDR3, as DNA: TGTGCCAGCAGTTACGTCCTCCCTTCTAGCGGGGGTTCGTTCTTC.

This rearrangement joins TRBV10-3 to TRBJ2-3, with 8 bases lining up with TRBD2. CDR3 length: 17 residues. Germline loops: CDR1 ENHRY, CDR2 SYGVKD. J lost 1 base, V lost 2 bases, and 8 bases had no gene match. Here the CDR3 reads CAISEPKMTSGTDTQYF. The CDR3 DNA is TGTGCCATCAGTGAGCCTAAGATGACTAGCGGCACAGATACGCAGTATTTT.

This clonotype has more than one count but fewer than ten. This chain links TRBV20-1 with TRBJ1-5, with D unresolved. This CDR3 region has 15 residues. The germline V and J ends were trimmed by 0 bases and 2 bases, with 11 bases remaining between them. Germline values: CDR1 DFQATT, CDR2 SNEGSKA (reference sequence). The CDR3 region is CSAREPGSGNQPQHF. In DNA form, the CDR3 reads TGCAGTGCTAGAGAACCCGGGTCCGGCAATCAGCCCCAGCATTTT.

This clonotype was observed at least ten times. The CDR3 protein is CSTSERTYEQFF. CDR3 DNA sequence: TGCAGTACTAGCGAGAGAACGTATGAGCAGTTCTTC. The V gene is TRBV29-1, the J gene TRBJ2-1; 7 nucleotides line up with TRBD2. The V gene's germline CDR1 is SQVTM and CDR2 ANQGSEA. CDR3 length equals 12 residues.

This clonotype was seen more than once but under ten times. This chain joins TRBV5-1 and TRBJ1-3; D not certain. Trimming pared 0 bases from V and 8 bases from J, leaving 12 bases between. This CDR3 has 14 amino acids. Germline V gene sequence: CDR1 SGHRS, CDR2 YFSETQ. The CDR3 is CASSLDLSVDTIYF. DNA for the CDR3: TGCGCCAGCAGCTTGGACCTGTCAGTGGACACCATATATTTT.

Ten or more counts support this clonotype. The J gene is TRBJ2-7, the V gene TRBV6-1, with D possibly matching TRBD1 (5 bases). Germline CDR1 MNHNS, CDR2 SASEGT. The ends were cut back, 8 bases at V and 0 bases at J, with 11 bases in the middle. The CDR3 loop spans 13 amino acids. This chain's CDR3 is CASRQYFSYEQYF. The CDR3, as DNA: TGTGCCAGCCGACAGTACTTCTCCTACGAGCAGTACTTC.

There are many counts of this clonotype. The V gene is TRBV15, the J gene TRBJ2-5, with TRBD1 identical over 9 bases. The CDR3 has 14 residues. J gave up 4 bases and V 6 bases, and 6 bases lay outside the gene matches. The germline V gene encodes CDR1 LNHNV and CDR2 YYDKDF (reference sequence). CDR3 amino acids: CATSVQGARETQYF. The CDR3 DNA follows: TGTGCCACCAGTGTACAGGGGGCGAGAGAGACCCAGTACTTC.

The chain joins TRBV4-1 to TRBJ2-7; 8 bases line up with TRBD2. After removal of 1 base from V and 2 bases from J, the junction contained 7 bases not matched to a gene. The CDR3 is 16 amino acids. Looked up from germline, CDR1 is MGHRA and CDR2 is YSYEKL. The CDR3 nucleotides are TGCGCCAGCAGCCAAGGAGTAGCGGGACGGACCTACGAGCAGTACTTC. Translated: CASSQGVAGRTYEQYF.

In its sample, this clonotype was seen many times. The chain combines TRBV30 with TRBJ2-2; 9 bases are a match to TRBD2. V was pared by 0 bases and J by 5 bases, with 1 base of the junction left unmatched. CDR3 length equals 14 residues. Germline V gives CDR1 GTSNPN, CDR2 SVGIG (reference sequence). CDR3 residues: CAWSVAGGTGELFF. As DNA, the CDR3 is TGTGCCTGGAGTGTAGCGGGAGGAACCGGGGAGCTGTTTTTT.

This clonotype was counted many times. The V gene is TRBV28, the J gene TRBJ2-3; D is unresolved. V was pared by 6 bases and J by 2 bases, with 15 bases between. In germline, CDR1 is MDHEN, CDR2 SYDVKM. The CDR3 spans 15 residues. CDR3 sequence reads: CASRTSQIITDTQYF. The CDR3 DNA reads TGTGCCAGCAGGACGAGCCAGATAATCACAGATACGCAGTATTTT.

This clonotype has a handful of counts. The V gene is TRBV5-1, the J gene TRBJ2-1, with a possible D match to TRBD2 (6 bases). V was shortened by 3 bases and J by 9 bases, with 19 bases between the two germline ends. This CDR3 has 15 residues. Looked up from germline, CDR1 is SGHRS and CDR2 is YFSETQ. CDR3 loop: CASSSTRVYGVEQFF. The CDR3 region has the DNA TGCGCCAGCAGCTCGACTAGGGTCTATGGGGTTGAGCAGTTCTTC. Drawing the rest from reference TRBV5-1 and TRBJ2-1, the complete variable domain is KAGVTQTPRYLIKTRGQQVTLSCSPISGHRSVSWYQQTPGQGLQFLFEYFSETQRNKGNFPGRFSGRQFSNSRSEMNVSTLELGDSALYLCASSSTRVYGVEQFFGPGTRLTVL.

Note on this clonotype: One base away lies a much larger clone, so this may be a sequencing read error. V is TRBV20-1 and J is TRBJ2-5, with 10 nucleotides matching TRBD2. The DNA end lines up better with TRBJ2-1; the J call may be wrong. CDR1 and CDR2 from the germline V gene are DFQATT and SNEGSKA (reference sequence). CDR3 size: 16 residues. The CDR3 protein is CSAASSGSERQETQFF. CDR3 nucleotides: TGCAGTGCCGCCTCTAGCGGGAGTGAGCGGCAAGAGACCCAGTTCTTC.

This clonotype has just a few counts. Here the CDR3 reads CAWSVGGRDQPQHF. In nucleotides, the CDR3 is TGTGCCTGGAGTGTAGGAGGAAGGGATCAGCCCCAGCATTTT. V is TRBV30 and J is TRBJ1-5; D ambiguous. CDR1 and CDR2 (germline): GTSNPN, SVGIG (reference sequence). The CDR3 runs to 14 residues. Trimming shortened V by 0 bases and J by 5 bases, and 11 bases separated the two germline ends.

With regard to this clonotype: A much larger clone is a single base away; this may be a read error. CDR3: CASISRSRDSQETQYF. For the CDR3, the DNA is TGTGCCAGCATCAGCCGGAGCAGAGACTCCCAAGAGACCCAGTACTTC. The J gene is TRBJ2-5, the V gene TRBV6-1, with no clear D. The germline gives CDR1 MNHNS, CDR2 SASEGT. V was trimmed by 7 bases and J by 1 base, leaving 19 bases between them. The CDR3 is 16 amino acids.

This clonotype has just a few counts. V usage is TRBV7-2 and J usage is TRBJ2-4; D gene ambiguous. CDR1 is SGHTA and CDR2 is FQGNSA in the germline V gene. The CDR3 is 16 residues long. V was pared by 5 bases and J by 3 bases, with 17 bases between. CDR3: CASSPLTQEFKNIQYF. The CDR3 DNA reads TGTGCCAGCAGCCCCCTTACGCAGGAGTTCAAAAACATTCAGTACTTC.

The chain is built from TRBV20-1 and TRBJ2-1; 10 bases fit TRBD2. The J segment lost 7 bases and the V segment lost 6 bases, leaving 9 bases of the junction unmatched. The CDR3 runs 14 residues. Looked up from germline, CDR1 is DFQATT and CDR2 is SNEGSKA (reference sequence). CDR3 in amino acids: CSAPTSGIGNEQFF. CDR3 DNA: TGCAGTGCCCCCACTAGCGGGATTGGAAATGAGCAGTTCTTC.

Ten or more counts support this clonotype. The chain carries TRBV19 and TRBJ1-6, with TRBD1 as a possible D gene (5 bases). V was shortened by 7 bases and J by 6 bases, with 13 bases between the two germline ends. The CDR3 is made up of 14 amino acids. Germline-derived CDR1 and CDR2 are LNHDA and SQIVND (reference sequence). The CDR3 protein is CASTEGKFNSPLHF. The CDR3 nucleotides read TGTGCCAGTACCGAGGGGAAGTTTAATTCACCCCTCCACTTT.

This clonotype was seen a handful of times. This sequence joins TRBV5-8 and TRBJ2-2; D is perhaps TRBD2 (5 bases). Germline V gene lookup returns CDR1 SGHTS and CDR2 YDEGEE. V lost 1 base and J lost 2, with 12 bases in between. The length of the CDR3 is 16 residues. The CDR3 spells CASSLLGSLNTGELFF. Here the CDR3 DNA reads TGTGCCAGCAGCTTGTTGGGGAGCTTAAACACCGGGGAGCTGTTTTTT.

This clonotype was observed a handful of times. CDR3 amino acids: CASSYQRTKNTGELFF. The CDR3 region has the DNA TGTGCCAGCAGTTACCAGCGGACGAAGAACACCGGGGAGCTGTTTTTT. The genes are TRBV6-6 and TRBJ2-2; D is possibly TRBD2 (5 bases). CDR1 is MNHNY and CDR2 is SVGAGI in the germline V gene (reference sequence). The ends were cut back, 2 bases at V and 1 base at J, with 11 bases in the middle. CDR3 length: 16 amino acids.

This clonotype turned up a few times. The chain joins TRBV7-9 to TRBJ2-5, with a weak D call TRBD1 (6 bases). Germline CDR1 SEHNR, CDR2 FQNEAQ (reference sequence). The CDR3 runs 12 residues. V was cut by 5 bases and J by 5 bases, with 9 bases left in between. For the CDR3, the DNA is TGTGCCAGCAGCCCAGGGGCGGAGACCCAGTACTTC. This encodes CASSPGAETQYF.